These 11 T cell receptor beta chains share one sample of origin, sequenced in a study of blood T cell repertoires in COVID-19. Method: immunoSEQ multiplex PCR; TCRdb's copy keeps in-frame clones and lacks some. The sample gives 70,000 or so clones, 75% to 90% of which show up once; roughly 2.5% is in the top ten. Specimen: peripheral blood. The receptors were sampled from a man older than 75 with active or convalescent COVID-19.

This chain connects TRBV7-2 to TRBJ1-2; possibly TRBD1 for D (5 bases). CDR3 length equals 16 residues. Trimming shortened V by 1 base and J by 5 bases, and 17 bases separated the two germline ends. Germline V gene lookup returns CDR1 SGHTA and CDR2 FQGNSA. CDR3 protein: CASSLDGDARGYGYTF. CDR3 sequence (DNA): TGTGCCAGCAGCTTAGACGGGGACGCGCGGGGTTATGGCTACACCTTC.

The chain links TRBV6-5 to TRBJ2-7; maybe TRBD2 (6 bases). V was clipped by 0 bases and J by 3 bases, with 15 bases between them. This CDR3 comprises 16 residues. Germline CDR1 MNHEY, CDR2 SVGAGI. CDR3 coding DNA: TGTGCCAGCAGTTACTCGATACTAGCCCCATTCTACGAGCAGTACTTC. This gives the protein CASSYSILAPFYEQYF.

This rearrangement joins TRBV2 to TRBJ2-2; 12 positions agree with TRBD2. After removal of 11 bases from V and 2 bases from J, the junction contained 18 bases not matched to a gene. Germline V lookup: CDR1 SNHLY, CDR2 FYNNEI. CDR3 size: 19 residues. The CDR3 loop reads CAAAGEKLAGGPNTGELFF. The CDR3 coding sequence is TGTGCCGCAGCCGGGGAGAAACTAGCGGGGGGACCAAACACCGGGGAGCTGTTTTTT. The complete variable domain, with remaining parts taken from reference TRBV2 and TRBJ2-2, reads EPEVTQTPSHQVTQMGQEVILRCVPISNHLYFYWYRQILGQKVEFLVSFYNNEISEKSEIFDDQFSVERPDGSNFTLKIRSTKLEDSAMYFCAAAGEKLAGGPNTGELFFGEGSRLTVL.

The chain has TRBV6-5 and TRBJ1-1; D is possibly TRBD1 (5 bases). The CDR3 length is 14 residues. The V and J ends lost 2 bases and 4 bases respectively, with 11 bases between them. Germline V gene data show CDR1 as MNHEY and CDR2 as SVGAGI. This chain's CDR3 is CASSYLGGATEAFF. CDR3 sequence (DNA): TGTGCCAGCAGTTACCTGGGAGGGGCCACTGAAGCTTTCTTT.

The chain is built from TRBV28 and TRBJ2-1; D is possibly TRBD2 (6 bases). Per germline, CDR1 MDHEN and CDR2 SYDVKM. Trimming took 6 bases from V and 7 from J, leaving 13 bases between them. The CDR3 has 13 residues. The CDR3 nucleotides are TGTGCCAGCAGGACTAGTGCCTGGAATGAGCAGTTCTTC. It codes for CASRTSAWNEQFF.

V and J are TRBV5-4 and TRBJ2-1; 10 bases agree with TRBD2. With V trimmed by 4 bases and J by 4 bases, 8 bases remained unmatched. This CDR3 has 16 amino acids. CDR1 and CDR2 from the germline V gene are SGHNT and YYREEE (reference sequence). CDR3 loop: CASSNRLAGVYNEQFF. CDR3 bases: TGTGCCAGCAGCAACCGCCTAGCGGGAGTATACAATGAGCAGTTCTTC.

This rearrangement joins TRBV28 to TRBJ2-5, with a tentative D call TRBD1 (7 bases). CDR1 and CDR2 from the germline V gene are MDHEN and SYDVKM. The CDR3 sequence is 14 residues long. The germline V and J ends were trimmed by 2 bases and 4 bases, with 11 bases remaining between them. Here the CDR3 DNA reads TGTGCCAGCAGTTTACCAGGGGGGCGAGAGACCCAGTACTTC. Its translation is CASSLPGGRETQYF. The variable domain in full, with the rest retrieved from reference TRBV28 and TRBJ2-5, is DVKVTQSSRYLVKRTGEKVFLECVQDMDHENMFWYRQDPGLGLRLIYFSYDVKMKEKGDIPEGYSVSREKKERFSLILESASTNQTSMYLCASSLPGGRETQYFGPGTRLLVL.

The rearrangement links TRBV5-1 to TRBJ2-7, with a tentative D call TRBD1 (5 bases). CDR1 is SGHRS and CDR2 is YFSETQ in the germline V gene. The ends were cut back, 3 bases at V and 0 bases at J, with 16 bases in the middle. The CDR3 is made up of 16 amino acids. CDR3 coding DNA: TGCGCCAGCAGCTGGGGCCCAGGCGGCAGCTCCTACGAGCAGTACTTC. Translation gives CASSWGPGGSSYEQYF.

The count of this clone is one. J is TRBJ2-7 and V is TRBV30; 11 bases align to TRBD2. Germline V gene sequence: CDR1 GTSNPN, CDR2 SVGIG (reference sequence). The CDR3 covers 15 residues. V was clipped by 1 base and J by 2 bases; unmatched bases: 4. The CDR3: CAWSAGLAGPYEQYF. Written as DNA, the CDR3 is TGTGCCTGGAGTGCCGGACTAGCGGGCCCCTACGAGCAGTACTTC.

The chain recombines TRBV3-1 (or the pseudogene TRBV3-2) with TRBJ1-5; D gene uncertain. The germline V gene encodes CDR1 LGHDT and CDR2 YNNKEL (reference sequence). The CDR3 is 14 residues long. V lost 0 bases to trimming and J lost 5 bases, with 8 bases between them. The CDR3 protein is CASSQDTGYQPQHF. The CDR3 DNA follows: TGTGCCAGCAGCCAAGATACCGGTTATCAGCCCCAGCATTTT.

DNA of the CDR3: TGCGCCAGCAGCTTTCAGGGGGACCGTAATTCACCCCTCCACTTT. This gives the protein CASSFQGDRNSPLHF. V usage is TRBV5-1 and J usage is TRBJ1-6; 7 bases align to TRBD1. Germline trimming cut 2 bases from V and 6 bases from J; bases unmatched to any gene: 5. From germline, CDR1 is SGHRS and CDR2 YFSETQ. The CDR3 length is 15 residues.